What follows are 7 T cell receptor beta chains derived from one specimen sequenced in a study of memory CD8 T cells in hepatitis C reinfection. Time point: late/post reinfection, 12 to 24 weeks after detection. Sorted cells were sequenced directly ex vivo without any in vitro expansion. Only in-frame clones appear in the TCRdb table, and some are missing; sequencing was by immunoSEQ multiplex PCR. The sample records about 46,000 clones, 89% being singletons. The sequencing sample was made of naive CD8+ T cells sorted from blood. Receptors originate from a man aged 18 to 29 with hepatitis C virus infection.

The CDR3 loop reads CASSRGIRTSGGDTQYF. The CDR3 coding sequence is TGTGCCAGCAGTAGGGGGATCAGGACTAGCGGCGGGGATACGCAGTATTTT. The genes are TRBV2 and TRBJ2-3, with 10 positions matching TRBD2. The trim removed 5 bases at V and 6 bases at J, leaving 14 bases unmatched. The length of the CDR3 is 17 residues. Germline V CDR1 and CDR2: SNHLY, FYNNEI.

The chain carries TRBV5-1 and TRBJ2-1; D might be TRBD1 (5 bases). Trimming left V 0 bases short and J 10 bases short, with 14 bases between. CDR1 and CDR2 (germline): SGHRS, YFSETQ. This CDR3 has 14 amino acids. The CDR3 spells CASSLGQGHTEQFF. The CDR3 nucleotides read TGCGCCAGCAGCTTGGGGCAGGGCCATACCGAGCAGTTCTTC.

The rearrangement links TRBV27 to TRBJ2-7; 10 bases align to TRBD2. After removal of 3 bases from V and 4 bases from J, the junction contained 3 bases not matched to a gene. The CDR3 runs 14 residues. CDR1 and CDR2 from the germline V gene are MNHEY and SMNVEV (reference sequence). CDR3 region: CASSFGLAVYEQYF. The CDR3 DNA reads as TGTGCCAGCAGTTTTGGACTAGCGGTGTACGAGCAGTACTTC.

The V gene is TRBV10-3, the J gene TRBJ2-7, with a tentative D call TRBD2 (8 bases). The CDR3 has 14 amino acids. V was pared by 9 bases and J by 7 bases, with 22 bases between. Germline V gene data show CDR1 as ENHRY and CDR2 as SYGVKD. CDR3 nucleotide sequence: TGTGCCATAGGCCCGGGAGGGGGCGAGGGGGAGCAGTACTTC. Protein product: CAIGPGGGEGEQYF.

In the case of this clone: The same CDR3 also results from other DNA sequences found in this sample. The gene calls are TRBV28 and TRBJ1-2; D is perhaps TRBD1 (6 bases). The ends were cut back, 5 bases at V and 3 bases at J, with 37 bases in the middle. Germline lookup yields CDR1 MDHEN and CDR2 SYDVKM. The CDR3 runs to 22 residues. The CDR3 sequence is CASSPNPTVKLGSGADDYGYTF. DNA for the CDR3: TGTGCCAGCAGTCCTAATCCAACAGTAAAGCTCGGTTCAGGGGCAGATGACTATGGCTACACCTTC.

The rearrangement joins TRBV15 to TRBJ1-1; possible D gene TRBD1, 6 bases. The CDR3 consists of 14 residues. V was shortened by 5 bases and J by 4 bases, with 14 bases between the two germline ends. Per germline, CDR1 LNHNV and CDR2 YYDKDF (reference sequence). The CDR3 is CATSPGAAVTEAFF. The CDR3 region has the DNA TGTGCCACCAGCCCAGGGGCAGCAGTCACTGAAGCTTTCTTT.

The chain joins TRBV9 to TRBJ1-2; no clear D. The V gene lost 1 base and the J gene lost 2 bases, with 15 bases spanning the gap. Germline assignment: CDR1 SGDLS and CDR2 YYNGEE. CDR3 length equals 16 residues. Here the CDR3 reads CASSVLGRADNYGYTF. The CDR3 coding sequence is TGTGCCAGCAGCGTACTCGGGAGAGCAGACAACTATGGCTACACCTTC.